This T cell receptor (beta chain) was profiled in a study of T-cell memory formation after mild COVID-19 (dated by TCRdb to about 2021). As for the study more broadly: TCR sequence clusters from the two donors were found to be largely donor specific. Longitudinal TCRalpha and TCRbeta repertoire sequencing tracked T-cell clones expanding and contracting after mild COVID-19 in two donors. The cohort was made up of two young adult volunteers, one female and one male, who were previously healthy.

About this clonotype itself: Its antigen is not yet known. Base qualities are not provided; no much larger clone lies one nucleotide away.

The full study reports these points: SARS-CoV-2 specificity of the second-wave clones peaking on day 37 was not confirmed. From day 15 to 85, contracting clones showed balanced CD4/CD8 phenotypes, whereas a second wave of clones that expanded from day 15 to 37 leaned towards CD4+. Contracting CD4+ clones were located mainly in the CM and EM memory subsets, whereas CD8+ clones were found to be enriched in EMRA. The detection of some responding clones in pre-infection memory suggests that pre-existing cross-reactive memory T cells joined the SARS-CoV-2 response. The study covered only a couple of mild cases, and larger cohorts including severe cases with pre-infection samples were considered necessary.

PBMCs were isolated by Ficoll-Paque density gradient centrifugation. The sequencer listed for this sample is Illumina NovaSeq 6000. TCRalpha and TCRbeta cDNA libraries were constructed by 5'RACE with constant-segment primers, with sample barcodes and unique molecular identifiers being introduced. Trizol reagent was used to extract RNA from every sample. Libraries were amplified in two PCR steps, with a second sample barcode and Illumina TruSeq adapters added in the second step. Libraries were sequenced on an Illumina NovaSeq with 2 x 150 bp paired-end reads. Under the source paper's analysis protocol: Reads were demultiplexed and collapsed into UMI-guided consensus sequences with migec v1.2.7. With mixcr v2.1.11, UMI consensuses were aligned to TRA and TRB V and J templates and assembled into clonotypes. A clonotype was counted as expanded or contracted only when both edgeR and NoisET called the clonotype significant, with the noise models trained on biological replicates. edgeR calls used a false discovery rate-adjusted p below 0.01 and a log2 fold-change threshold of 1. As an exploratory analysis of dynamics, max-normalized trajectories of the 1000 most abundant clonotypes were examined with PCA combined with hierarchical clustering. Separately sequenced CD4+ and CD8+ repertoires were used to assign a CD4 or CD8 phenotype to each responding clone. The public reads were quality trimmed at Q25 with fastp and then assembled into clones with MiXCR by TCRdb, keeping productive beta chains. Each CDR3 protein gets just one entry, which takes the most common genes and DNA from the rows behind it. TCRdb's processing, not the study's, gives the V and J calls here. The sample table lists about 560,000 distinct CDR3 sequences, roughly 17% of them with a count of one. The ten largest clones capture around 7.8% of the sample.

Based on the germline V gene (reference sequence), the CDR1 and CDR2 sequences are SEHNR and FQNEAQ. Relative to germline, V is missing 4 bases and J is missing 5 bases, with 14 bases of the junction outside any gene match. The cysteine opens and the phenylalanine closes a CDR3 of 17 amino acids. Kept here is only the CDR3 DNA, which spans 51 bases and is read in frame from base 1. The chain was built from TRBV7-9 and TRBJ2-5; TRBD2 fits 9 bases in the junction. Sequenced input: PBMCs or a T cell subset sorted from them (not recorded which). This clonotype was sampled from an adult woman who had mild COVID-19 (a few samples of this study predate the infection). The sample titles of this study are shuffled in the database, so cell type and time point are left out; the donor was told from shared clones. The CDR3 region has the sequence CASSYLPRGGMSETQYF. The DNA sequence is as follows: TGTGCCAGCAGCTACCTTCCGCGGGGGGGTATGAGCGAGACCCAGTACTTC.